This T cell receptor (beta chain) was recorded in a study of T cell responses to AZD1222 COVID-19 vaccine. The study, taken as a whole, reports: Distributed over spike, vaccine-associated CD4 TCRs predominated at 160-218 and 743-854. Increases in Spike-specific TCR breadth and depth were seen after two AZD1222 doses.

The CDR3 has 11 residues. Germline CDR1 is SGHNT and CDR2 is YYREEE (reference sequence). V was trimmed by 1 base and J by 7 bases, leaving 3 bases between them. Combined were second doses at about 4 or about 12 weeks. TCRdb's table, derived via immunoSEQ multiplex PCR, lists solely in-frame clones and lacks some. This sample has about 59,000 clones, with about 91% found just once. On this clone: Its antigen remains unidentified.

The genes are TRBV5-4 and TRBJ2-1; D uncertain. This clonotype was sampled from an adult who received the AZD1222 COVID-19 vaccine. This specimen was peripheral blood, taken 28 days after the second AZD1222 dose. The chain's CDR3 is CASSLMNEQFF. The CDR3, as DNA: TGTGCCAGCAGCTTGATGAATGAGCAGTTCTTC.